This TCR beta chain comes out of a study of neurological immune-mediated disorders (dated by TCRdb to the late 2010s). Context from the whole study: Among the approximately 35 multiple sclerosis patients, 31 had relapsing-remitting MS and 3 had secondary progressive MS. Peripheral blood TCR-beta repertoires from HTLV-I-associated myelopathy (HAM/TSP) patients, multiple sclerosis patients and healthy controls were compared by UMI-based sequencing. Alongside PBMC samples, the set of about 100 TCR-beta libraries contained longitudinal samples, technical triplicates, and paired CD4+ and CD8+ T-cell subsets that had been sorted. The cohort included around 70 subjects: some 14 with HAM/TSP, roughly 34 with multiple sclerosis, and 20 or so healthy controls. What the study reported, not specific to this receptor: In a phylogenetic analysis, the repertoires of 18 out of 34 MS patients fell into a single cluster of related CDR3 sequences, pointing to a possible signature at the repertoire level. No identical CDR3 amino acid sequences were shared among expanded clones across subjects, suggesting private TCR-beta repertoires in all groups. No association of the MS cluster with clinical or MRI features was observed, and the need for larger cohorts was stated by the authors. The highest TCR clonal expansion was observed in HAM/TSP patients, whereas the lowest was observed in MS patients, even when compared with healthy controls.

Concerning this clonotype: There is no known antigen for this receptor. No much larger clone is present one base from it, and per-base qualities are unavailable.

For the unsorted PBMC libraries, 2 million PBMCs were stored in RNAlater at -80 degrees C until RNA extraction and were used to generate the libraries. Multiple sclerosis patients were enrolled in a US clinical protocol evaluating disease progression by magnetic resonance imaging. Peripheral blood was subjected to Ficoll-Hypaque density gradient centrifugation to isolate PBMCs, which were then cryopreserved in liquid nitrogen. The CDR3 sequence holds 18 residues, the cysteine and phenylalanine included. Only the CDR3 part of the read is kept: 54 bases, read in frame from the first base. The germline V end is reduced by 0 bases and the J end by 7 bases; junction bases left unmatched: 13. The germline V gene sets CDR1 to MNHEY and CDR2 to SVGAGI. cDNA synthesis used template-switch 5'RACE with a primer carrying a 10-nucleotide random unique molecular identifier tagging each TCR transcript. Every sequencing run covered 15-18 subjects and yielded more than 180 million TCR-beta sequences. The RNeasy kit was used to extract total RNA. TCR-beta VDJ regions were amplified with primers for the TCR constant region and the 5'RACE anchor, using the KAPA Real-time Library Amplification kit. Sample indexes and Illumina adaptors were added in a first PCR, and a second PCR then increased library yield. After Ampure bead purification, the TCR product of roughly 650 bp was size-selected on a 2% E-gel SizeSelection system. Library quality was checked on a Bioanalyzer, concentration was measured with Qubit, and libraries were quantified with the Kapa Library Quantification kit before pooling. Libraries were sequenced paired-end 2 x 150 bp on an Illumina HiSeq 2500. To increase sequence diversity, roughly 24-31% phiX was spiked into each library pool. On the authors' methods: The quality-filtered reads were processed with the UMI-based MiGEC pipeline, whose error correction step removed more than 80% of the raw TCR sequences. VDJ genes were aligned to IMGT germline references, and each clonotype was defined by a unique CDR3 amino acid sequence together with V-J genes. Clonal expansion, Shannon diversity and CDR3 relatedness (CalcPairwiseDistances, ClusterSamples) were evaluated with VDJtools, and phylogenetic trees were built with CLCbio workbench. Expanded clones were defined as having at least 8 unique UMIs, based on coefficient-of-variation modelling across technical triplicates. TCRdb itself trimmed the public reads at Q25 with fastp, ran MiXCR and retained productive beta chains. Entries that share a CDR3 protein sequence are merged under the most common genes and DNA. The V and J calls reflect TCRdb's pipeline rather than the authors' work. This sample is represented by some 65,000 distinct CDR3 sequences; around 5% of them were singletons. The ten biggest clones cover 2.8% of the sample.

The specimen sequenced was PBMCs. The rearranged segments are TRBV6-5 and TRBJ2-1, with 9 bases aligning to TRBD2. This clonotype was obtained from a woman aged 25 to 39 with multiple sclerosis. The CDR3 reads CASSYSMGWSGGLNEQFF. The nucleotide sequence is TGTGCCAGCAGTTACTCGATGGGCTGGAGCGGGGGGTTGAATGAGCAGTTCTTC.